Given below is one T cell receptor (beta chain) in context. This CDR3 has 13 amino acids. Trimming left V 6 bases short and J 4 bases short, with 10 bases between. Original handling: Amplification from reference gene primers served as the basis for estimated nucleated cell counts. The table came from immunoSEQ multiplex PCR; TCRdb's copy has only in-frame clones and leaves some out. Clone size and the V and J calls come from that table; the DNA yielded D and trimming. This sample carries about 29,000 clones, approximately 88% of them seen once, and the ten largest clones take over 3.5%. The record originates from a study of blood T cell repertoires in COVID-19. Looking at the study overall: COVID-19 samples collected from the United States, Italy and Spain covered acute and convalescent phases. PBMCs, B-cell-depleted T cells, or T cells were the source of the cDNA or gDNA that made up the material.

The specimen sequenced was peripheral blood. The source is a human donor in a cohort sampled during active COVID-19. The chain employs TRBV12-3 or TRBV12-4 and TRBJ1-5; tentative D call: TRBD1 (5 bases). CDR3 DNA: TGTGCCAGCAGCTACAGACAGAATCAGCCCCAGCATTTT. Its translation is CASSYRQNQPQHF.